The next 14 T cell receptor beta chains were all read from a single sample in a study of identifying expanded T cells in peripheral blood. Data came from immunoSEQ multiplex PCR; TCRdb stores just in-frame clones and leaves some out. The sample lists approximately 100,000 clones, about nine tenths occurring once. The sequencing input was blood. These TCRs come from a person aged 18-69 years in good health.

The CDR3 protein is CASTWGVSRQPQHF. CDR3 nucleotide sequence: TGTGCCAGCACCTGGGGGGTCTCGCGGCAGCCCCAGCATTTT. V gene TRBV28 combines with J gene TRBJ1-5; D may be TRBD1 (5 bases). This CDR3 comprises 14 residues. Trimming shortened V by 7 bases and J by 7 bases, and 17 bases separated the two germline ends. Germline V CDR1 and CDR2: MDHEN, SYDVKM. The full variable domain, with the rest looked up from reference TRBV28 and TRBJ1-5, is DVKVTQSSRYLVKRTGEKVFLECVQDMDHENMFWYRQDPGLGLRLIYFSYDVKMKEKGDIPEGYSVSREKKERFSLILESASTNQTSMYLCASTWGVSRQPQHFGDGTRLSIL.

As DNA, the CDR3 is TGTGCCAGCAGTTCCCGGGTCGGTCCATACGAGCAGTACTTC. Residues: CASSSRVGPYEQYF. The chain is built from TRBV28 and TRBJ2-7; D remains ambiguous. V lost 4 bases and J lost 4, with 14 bases in between. This CDR3 has 14 amino acids. CDR1 is MDHEN and CDR2 is SYDVKM in the germline V gene. Supplemented by reference TRBV28 and TRBJ2-7, the full variable domain reads DVKVTQSSRYLVKRTGEKVFLECVQDMDHENMFWYRQDPGLGLRLIYFSYDVKMKEKGDIPEGYSVSREKKERFSLILESASTNQTSMYLCASSSRVGPYEQYFGPGTRLTVT.

The chain links TRBV2 to TRBJ1-1; perhaps TRBD1 as D (5 bases). With 8 bases removed from V and 5 bases from J, the gap between germline ends came to 18 bases. Germline CDR1 is SNHLY and CDR2 is FYNNEI. The CDR3 is made up of 14 amino acids. In DNA form, the CDR3 reads TGTGCCAGCGGGGGACGCCCTAAGGGGACTGAAGCTTTCTTT. It codes for CASGGRPKGTEAFF.

Here the CDR3 DNA reads TGTGCCAGCAGATTGGGGTCCGGGAACACCATATATTTT. This gives the protein CASRLGSGNTIYF. The chain carries TRBV6-6 and TRBJ1-3; D gene ambiguous. The CDR3 contains 13 residues. V shed 6 bases and J shed 7 bases, with 13 bases lying between them. Germline V lookup: CDR1 MNHNY, CDR2 SVGAGI (reference sequence).

The gene calls are TRBV7-8 and TRBJ1-5; D perhaps matches TRBD1 (6 bases). Germline CDR1 is SGHVS and CDR2 is FQNEAQ. This CDR3 region has 16 residues. V gave up 3 bases and J gave up 1 base, with 13 bases separating them. CDR3 loop: CASSFGGGRSNQPQHF. The CDR3 DNA reads TGTGCCAGCAGCTTTGGGGGCGGCAGGAGCAATCAGCCCCAGCATTTT.

This sequence joins TRBV6-4 and TRBJ2-1; 9 bases are a match to TRBD2. V trimming: 6 bases; J trimming: 7 bases; junction bases outside the gene matches: 10. This CDR3 has 15 residues. CDR1 is MRHNA and CDR2 is SNTAGT in the germline V gene. The chain's CDR3 is CASSQLAGGGNEQFF. CDR3 bases: TGTGCCAGCAGCCAACTAGCGGGCGGGGGAAATGAGCAGTTCTTC.

The chain has TRBV6-1 and TRBJ1-1, with D tentatively TRBD1 (5 bases). The V gene lost 8 bases and the J gene lost 2 bases, with 24 bases spanning the gap. Germline lookup yields CDR1 MNHNS and CDR2 SASEGT. This CDR3 comprises 17 residues. CDR3 in amino acids: CASGAPPGPGLNTEAFF. DNA for the CDR3: TGTGCCAGCGGTGCCCCTCCGGGTCCAGGGCTTAACACTGAAGCTTTCTTT.

J is TRBJ2-6 and V is TRBV15; tentative D call: TRBD1 (5 bases). This CDR3 spans 15 amino acids. The germline V and J ends were trimmed by 5 bases and 3 bases, with 11 bases remaining between them. Per germline, CDR1 LNHNV and CDR2 YYDKDF (reference sequence). The CDR3 coding sequence is TGTGCCACCAGCGCAAGGCAGGGTGGGGCCAACGTCCTGACTTTC. Amino acids: CATSARQGGANVLTF.

The rearrangement links TRBV7-8 to TRBJ1-2; D unresolved. There are 13 residues in the CDR3. V gave up 1 base and J gave up 4 bases, with 7 bases separating them. The germline gives CDR1 SGHVS, CDR2 FQNEAQ. The CDR3 sequence is CASSLVPSYGYTF. The CDR3, as DNA: TGTGCCAGCAGCTTAGTCCCCAGCTATGGCTACACCTTC.

V is TRBV2 and J is TRBJ2-5; D gene ambiguous. The CDR3 is 14 residues long. Trimming cost V 1 base and J 2 bases, with 8 bases left between them. CDR1 and CDR2 (germline): SNHLY, FYNNEI. The CDR3, as DNA: TGTGCCAGCAGTGAAGTACTGGGTCAAGAGACCCAGTACTTC. Translated, it gives CASSEVLGQETQYF. The variable domain in full, completed from reference TRBV2 and TRBJ2-5, reads EPEVTQTPSHQVTQMGQEVILRCVPISNHLYFYWYRQILGQKVEFLVSFYNNEISEKSEIFDDQFSVERPDGSNFTLKIRSTKLEDSAMYFCASSEVLGQETQYFGPGTRLLVL.

This clone was detected a few times. The chain uses TRBV5-1 and TRBJ2-2; tentative D call: TRBD1 (6 bases). This CDR3 has 15 amino acids. Germline assignment: CDR1 SGHRS and CDR2 YFSETQ. V was clipped by 2 bases and J by 4 bases, with 12 bases between them. CDR3 bases: TGCGCCAGCAGCTTCGTGCAGGGGAGCACCGGGGAGCTGTTTTTT. The encoded protein is CASSFVQGSTGELFF.

The chain combines TRBV9 with TRBJ1-2; D possibly corresponds to TRBD1 (5 bases). This CDR3 is 16 amino acids long. The germline V gene encodes CDR1 SGDLS and CDR2 YYNGEE. V dropped 0 bases and J dropped 3 bases, with 15 bases sitting between them. The CDR3 protein is CASSVGIGALDYGYTF. Written as DNA, the CDR3 is TGTGCCAGCAGCGTAGGGATCGGGGCGCTGGACTATGGCTACACCTTC.

J is TRBJ2-5 and V is TRBV12-5; no definite D call. The germline V and J ends were trimmed by 5 bases and 1 base, with 2 bases remaining between them. This CDR3 has 11 residues. The V gene's germline CDR1 is LGHNT and CDR2 FRNRAP. Here the CDR3 reads CASGTQETQYF. CDR3 DNA sequence: TGTGCTAGTGGTACCCAAGAGACCCAGTACTTC.

The chain employs TRBV5-1 and TRBJ2-6; no reliable D call. Germline CDR1 reads SGHRS; CDR2 reads YFSETQ. This CDR3 has 17 amino acids. V was shortened by 4 bases and J by 4 bases, with 18 bases between the two germline ends. CDR3 sequence reads: CASSTGRTNTGANVLTF. The CDR3 nucleotides read TGCGCCAGCAGCACCGGGCGTACCAACACCGGGGCCAACGTCCTGACTTTC.